The 2 T cell receptor beta chains below all came from one sample that was sequenced in a study of cytomegalovirus exposure and HLA in healthy donors. PCR primers comprised 60 Vbeta and 13 Jbeta primers. Method: immunoSEQ multiplex PCR; TCRdb's copy keeps in-frame clones and lacks some. The table shows 50,000 to 65,000 clones, with about four fifths occurring only once. Sequencing was done on a sample of PBMCs. Every receptor here comes from a young woman in good health and CMV-seronegative.

The CDR3 region is CASSSGLDYEQYF. The CDR3 region has the DNA TGCGCCAGCAGCTCCGGGTTGGACTACGAGCAGTACTTC. The chain has TRBV5-1 and TRBJ2-7; unclear D gene. Germline V gene sequence: CDR1 SGHRS, CDR2 YFSETQ. CDR3 length: 13 amino acids. Trimming took off 3 bases at V and 3 bases at J, with 10 bases between the two ends.

The count of this clone is one. The chain carries TRBV5-6 and TRBJ1-1; D not resolved. Germline CDR1 and CDR2: SGHDT and YYEEEE. The V end was cut by 4 bases, the J end by 5 bases, with 9 bases between. CDR3 size: 12 residues. The CDR3 loop reads CASSLSVTEAFF. For the CDR3, the DNA is TGTGCCAGCAGCCTCAGTGTAACTGAAGCTTTCTTT.